This T cell receptor (beta chain) was observed in a study of blood T cell repertoires in COVID-19. This table comes from immunoSEQ multiplex PCR, and its TCRdb copy is limited to in-frame clones, with some not included. This table has about 240,000 clones, about nine tenths appearing once. Sequenced: peripheral blood. This TCR derives from a man in his sixties who had recovered from COVID-19.

The chain's CDR3 is CASSLGQLTLEKLFF. The CDR3, as DNA: TGCGCCAGCAGCCTGGGACAGCTTACCCTTGAAAAACTGTTTTTT. The chain recombines TRBV5-1 with TRBJ1-4, with TRBD1 matching over 7 bases. This CDR3 spans 15 amino acids. The trim removed 4 bases at V and 7 bases at J, leaving 10 bases unmatched. Germline CDR1 reads SGHRS; CDR2 reads YFSETQ.